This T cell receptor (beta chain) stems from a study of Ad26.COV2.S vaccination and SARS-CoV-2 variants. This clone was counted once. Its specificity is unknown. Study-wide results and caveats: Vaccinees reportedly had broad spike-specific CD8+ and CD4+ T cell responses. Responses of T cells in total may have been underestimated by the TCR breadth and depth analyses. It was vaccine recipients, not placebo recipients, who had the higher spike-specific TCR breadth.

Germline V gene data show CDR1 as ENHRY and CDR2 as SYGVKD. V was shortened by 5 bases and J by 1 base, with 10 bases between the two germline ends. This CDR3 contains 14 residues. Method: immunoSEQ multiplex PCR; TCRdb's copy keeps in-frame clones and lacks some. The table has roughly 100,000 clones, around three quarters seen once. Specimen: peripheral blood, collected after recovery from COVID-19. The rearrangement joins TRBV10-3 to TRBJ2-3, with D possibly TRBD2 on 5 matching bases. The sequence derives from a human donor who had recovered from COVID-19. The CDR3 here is CAISPGRGTDTQYF. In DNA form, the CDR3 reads TGTGCCATCAGTCCCGGGCGGGGCACAGATACGCAGTATTTT.